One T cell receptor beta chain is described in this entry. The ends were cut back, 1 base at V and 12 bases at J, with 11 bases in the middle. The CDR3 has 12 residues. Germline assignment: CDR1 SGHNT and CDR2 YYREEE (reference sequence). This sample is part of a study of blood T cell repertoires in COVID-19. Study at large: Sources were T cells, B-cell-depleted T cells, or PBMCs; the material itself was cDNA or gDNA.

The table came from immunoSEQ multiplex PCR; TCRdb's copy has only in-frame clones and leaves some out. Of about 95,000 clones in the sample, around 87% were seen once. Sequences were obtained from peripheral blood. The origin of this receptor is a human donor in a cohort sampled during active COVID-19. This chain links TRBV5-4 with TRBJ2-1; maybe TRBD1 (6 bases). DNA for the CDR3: TGTGCCAGCAGCTTGACAGGGAAGTCGCAGTTCTTC. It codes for CASSLTGKSQFF.